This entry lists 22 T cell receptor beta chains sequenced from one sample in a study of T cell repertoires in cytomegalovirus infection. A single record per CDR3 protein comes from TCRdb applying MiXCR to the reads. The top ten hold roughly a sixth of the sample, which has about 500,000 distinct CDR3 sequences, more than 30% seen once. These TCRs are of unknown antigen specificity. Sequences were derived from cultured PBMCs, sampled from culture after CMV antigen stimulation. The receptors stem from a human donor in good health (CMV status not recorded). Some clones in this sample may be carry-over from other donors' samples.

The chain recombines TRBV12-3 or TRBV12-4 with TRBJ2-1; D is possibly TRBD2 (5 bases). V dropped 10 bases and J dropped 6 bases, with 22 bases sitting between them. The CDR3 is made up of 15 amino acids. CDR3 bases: TGTGCCACCGCTTGGGGAAGCGGAAGCCGCAATGAGCAGTTCTTC. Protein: CATAWGSGSRNEQFF.

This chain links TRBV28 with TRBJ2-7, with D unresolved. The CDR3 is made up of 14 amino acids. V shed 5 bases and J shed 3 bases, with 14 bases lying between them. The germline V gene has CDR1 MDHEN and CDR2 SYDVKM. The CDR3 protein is CASSPFRLNYEQYF. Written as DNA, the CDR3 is TGTGCCAGCAGTCCGTTCAGACTGAACTACGAGCAGTACTTC.

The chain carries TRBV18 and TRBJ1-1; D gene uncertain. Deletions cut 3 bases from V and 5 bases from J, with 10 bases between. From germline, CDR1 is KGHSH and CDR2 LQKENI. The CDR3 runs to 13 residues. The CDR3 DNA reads TGTGCCAGCTCACCCCTATGTGGGACTGAAGCTTTCTTT. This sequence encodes CASSPLCGTEAFF.

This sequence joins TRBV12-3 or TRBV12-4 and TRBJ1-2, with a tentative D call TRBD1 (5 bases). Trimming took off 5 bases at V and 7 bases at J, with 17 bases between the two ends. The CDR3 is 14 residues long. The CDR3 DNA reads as TGTGCCAGCAGTGCCAATCTCGGGGCCGGTGGCTACACCTTC. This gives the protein CASSANLGAGGYTF.

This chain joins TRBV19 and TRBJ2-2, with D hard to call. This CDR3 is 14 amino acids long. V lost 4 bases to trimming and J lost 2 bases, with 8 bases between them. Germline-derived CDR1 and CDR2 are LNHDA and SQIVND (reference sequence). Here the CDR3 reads CASSTGLNTGELFF. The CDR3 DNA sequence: TGTGCCAGTAGTACGGGTCTCAACACCGGGGAGCTGTTTTTT.

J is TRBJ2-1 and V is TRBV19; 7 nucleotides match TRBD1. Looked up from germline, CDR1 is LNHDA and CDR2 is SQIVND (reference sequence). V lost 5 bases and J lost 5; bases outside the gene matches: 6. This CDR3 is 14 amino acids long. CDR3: CASSPTGKDNEQFF. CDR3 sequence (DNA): TGTGCCAGTAGTCCGACAGGGAAGGACAATGAGCAGTTCTTC. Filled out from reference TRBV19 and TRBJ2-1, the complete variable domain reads DGGITQSPKYLFRKEGQNVTLSCEQNLNHDAMYWYRQDPGQGLRLIYYSQIVNDFQKGDIAEGYSVSREKKESFPLTVTSAQKNPTAFYLCASSPTGKDNEQFFGPGTRLTVL.

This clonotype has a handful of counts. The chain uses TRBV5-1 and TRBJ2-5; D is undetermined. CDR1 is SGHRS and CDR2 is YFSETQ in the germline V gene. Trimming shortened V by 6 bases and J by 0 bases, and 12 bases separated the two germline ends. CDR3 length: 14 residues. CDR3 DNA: TGCGCCAGCAAATCAGGAGCGTACCAAGAGACCCAGTACTTC. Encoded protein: CASKSGAYQETQYF. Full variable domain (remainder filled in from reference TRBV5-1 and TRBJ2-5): KAGVTQTPRYLIKTRGQQVTLSCSPISGHRSVSWYQQTPGQGLQFLFEYFSETQRNKGNFPGRFSGRQFSNSRSEMNVSTLELGDSALYLCASKSGAYQETQYFGPGTRLLVL.

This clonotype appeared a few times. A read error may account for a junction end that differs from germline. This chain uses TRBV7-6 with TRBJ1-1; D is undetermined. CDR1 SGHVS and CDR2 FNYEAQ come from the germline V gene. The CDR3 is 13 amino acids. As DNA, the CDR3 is TGTGCTAGCAGCCGTGACGCAAGCACTGAAGCTTTCTTT. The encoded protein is CASSRDASTEAFF.

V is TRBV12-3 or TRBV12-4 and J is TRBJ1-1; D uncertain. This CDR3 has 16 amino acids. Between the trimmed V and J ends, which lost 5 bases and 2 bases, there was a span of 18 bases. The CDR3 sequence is CASSPAAGKINTEAFF. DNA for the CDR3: TGTGCCAGCAGTCCCGCGGCCGGGAAAATTAACACTGAAGCTTTCTTT.

The CDR3 nucleotides are TGTGCCAGCAGTAGGTCTTCGGTGACCGGGGAGCTGTTTTTT. The encoded protein is CASSRSSVTGELFF. The chain combines TRBV7-2 with TRBJ2-2; D not certain. Trimming stripped 6 bases from V and 5 bases from J, with 13 bases between. Germline loops: CDR1 SGHTA, CDR2 FQGNSA. This CDR3 has 14 amino acids.

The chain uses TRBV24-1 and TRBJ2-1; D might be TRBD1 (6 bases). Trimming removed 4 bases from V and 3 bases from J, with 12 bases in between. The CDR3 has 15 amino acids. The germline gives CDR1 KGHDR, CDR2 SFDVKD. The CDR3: CATSDHRANYNEQFF. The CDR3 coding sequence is TGTGCCACCAGTGACCACAGGGCTAACTACAATGAGCAGTTCTTC.

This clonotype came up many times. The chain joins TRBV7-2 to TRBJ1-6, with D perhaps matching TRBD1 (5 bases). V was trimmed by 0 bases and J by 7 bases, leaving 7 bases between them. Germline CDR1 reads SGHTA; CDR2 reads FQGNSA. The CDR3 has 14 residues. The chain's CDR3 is CASSLAQGNSPLHF. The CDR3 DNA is TGTGCCAGCAGCTTAGCGCAGGGAAATTCACCCCTCCACTTT.

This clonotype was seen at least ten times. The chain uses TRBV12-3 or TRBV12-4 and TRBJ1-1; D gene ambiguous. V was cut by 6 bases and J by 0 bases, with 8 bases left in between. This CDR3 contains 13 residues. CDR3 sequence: CASSLTMNTEAFF. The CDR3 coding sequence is TGTGCCAGCAGCCTGACCATGAACACTGAAGCTTTCTTT.

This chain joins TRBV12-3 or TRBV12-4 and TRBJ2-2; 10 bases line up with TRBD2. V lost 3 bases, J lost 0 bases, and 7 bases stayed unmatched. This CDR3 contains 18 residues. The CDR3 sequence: CASSFLGLASPNTGELFF. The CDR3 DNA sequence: TGTGCCAGCAGTTTCCTGGGACTAGCGTCACCGAACACCGGGGAGCTGTTTTTT.

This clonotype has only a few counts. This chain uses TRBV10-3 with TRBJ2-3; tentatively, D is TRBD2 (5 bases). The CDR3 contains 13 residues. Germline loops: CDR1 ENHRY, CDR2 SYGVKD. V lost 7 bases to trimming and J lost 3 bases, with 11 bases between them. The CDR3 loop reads CAITVAGTDTQYF. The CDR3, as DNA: TGTGCCATCACCGTCGCGGGTACAGATACGCAGTATTTT.

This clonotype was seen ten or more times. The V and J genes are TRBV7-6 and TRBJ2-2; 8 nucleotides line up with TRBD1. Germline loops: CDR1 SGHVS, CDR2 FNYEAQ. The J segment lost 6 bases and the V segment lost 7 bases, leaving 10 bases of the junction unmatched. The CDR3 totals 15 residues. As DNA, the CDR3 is TGTGCCAGCACTGATTTAGACAGGGGCTCCGGGGAGCTGTTTTTT. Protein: CASTDLDRGSGELFF. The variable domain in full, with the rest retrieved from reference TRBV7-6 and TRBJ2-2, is GAGVSQSPRYKVTKRGQDVALRCDPISGHVSLYWYRQALGQGPEFLTYFNYEAQQDKSGLPNDRFSAERPEGSISTLTIQRTEQRDSAMYRCASTDLDRGSGELFFGEGSRLTVL.

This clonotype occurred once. CDR3 in amino acids: CASSLGFRVMNTEAFF. CDR3 sequence (DNA): TGTGCCAGCAGCCTAGGGTTCAGGGTCATGAACACTGAAGCTTTCTTT. The chain is built from TRBV11-2 and TRBJ1-1, with a tentative D call TRBD1 (5 bases). Per germline, CDR1 SGHAT and CDR2 FQNNGV. CDR3 length equals 16 residues. V lost 5 bases to trimming and J lost 0 bases, with 16 bases between them.

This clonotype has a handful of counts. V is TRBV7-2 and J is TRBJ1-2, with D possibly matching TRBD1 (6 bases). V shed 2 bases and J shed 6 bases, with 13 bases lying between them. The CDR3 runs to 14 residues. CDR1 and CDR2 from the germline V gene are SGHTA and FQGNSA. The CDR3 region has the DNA TGTGCCAGCAGCTTACAGGGGAATAGGGATGGCTACACCTTC. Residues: CASSLQGNRDGYTF.

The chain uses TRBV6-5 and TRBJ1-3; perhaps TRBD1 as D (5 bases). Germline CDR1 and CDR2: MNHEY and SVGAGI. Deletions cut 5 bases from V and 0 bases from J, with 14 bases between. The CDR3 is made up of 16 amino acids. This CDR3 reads CASSRGALTSGNTIYF. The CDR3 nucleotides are TGTGCCAGCAGTAGGGGCGCCTTAACCTCTGGAAACACCATATATTTT.

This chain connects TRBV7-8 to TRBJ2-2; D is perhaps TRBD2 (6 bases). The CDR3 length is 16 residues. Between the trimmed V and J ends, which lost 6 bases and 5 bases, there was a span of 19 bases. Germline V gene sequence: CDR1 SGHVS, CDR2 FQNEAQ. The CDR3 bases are TGTGCCAGCAGACCCGGGATCCTAGCGTTAACCGGGGAGCTGTTTTTT. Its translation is CASRPGILALTGELFF.

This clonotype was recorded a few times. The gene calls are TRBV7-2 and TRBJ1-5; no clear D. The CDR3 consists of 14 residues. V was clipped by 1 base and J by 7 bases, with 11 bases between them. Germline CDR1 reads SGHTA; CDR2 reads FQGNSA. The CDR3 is CASSLVFPNQPQHF. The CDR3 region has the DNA TGTGCCAGCAGCTTAGTGTTCCCGAACCAGCCCCAGCATTTT.

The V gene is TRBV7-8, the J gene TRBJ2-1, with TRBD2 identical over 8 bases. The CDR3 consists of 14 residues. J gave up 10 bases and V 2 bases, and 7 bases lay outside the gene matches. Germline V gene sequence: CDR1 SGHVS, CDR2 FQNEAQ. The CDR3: CASSLPGLGTEQFF. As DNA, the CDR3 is TGTGCCAGCAGCTTACCGGGACTAGGGACCGAGCAGTTCTTC.